The clone carrying this TCR beta chain showed up just a few times. This entry is derived from a study of beta chain features in type 1 diabetes. CDR3 length equals 12 residues. With 3 bases removed from V and 3 bases from J, the gap between germline ends came to 6 bases. CDR1 and CDR2 from the germline V gene are SGHDN and FVKESK. Of the isolated RNA, all was reverse transcribed, and so the sequenced material was expressed TCRB transcripts. Clones were read by immunoSEQ multiplex PCR, and TCRdb kept only the in-frame ones, dropping some. Among 900,000 or so clones listed, roughly 17% were seen once. The clonotype comes from a woman between 18 and 29 years old in good health. Sequencing was carried out using naive CD4+ T cells from blood. V and J are TRBV14 and TRBJ2-7, with D maybe TRBD2 (5 bases). DNA of the CDR3: TGTGCCAGCAGCCAGGAGGTCTACGAGCAGTACTTC. Translating gives CASSQEVYEQYF.